Shown below are 29 T cell receptor beta chains from a single sample sequenced in a study of T cells in Graves' hyperthyroidism and ophthalmopathy. The investigators amplified TCR beta CDR3 regions from RNA transcripts. TCR CDR3 regions were first amplified by RT-PCR with HTBI primers. TCRdb used MiXCR to reprocess the multiplex PCR reads, holding one entry per CDR3 protein. Of over 500,000 distinct CDR3 sequences listed, 15% to 20% are singletons. The sequencing input was blood. These receptors all stem from a young woman with Graves' ophthalmopathy.

This clonotype was found many times. V gene TRBV7-9 combines with J gene TRBJ1-4; a weak D match, TRBD1 (5 bases). V lost 4 bases, J lost 6 bases, and 21 bases lay in between. The CDR3 contains 17 residues. Germline CDR1 SEHNR, CDR2 FQNEAQ (reference sequence). The CDR3 bases are TGTGCCAGCAGCTCCACGGAAACTGACAGAAGCCATGAAAAACTGTTTTTT. Amino acids: CASSSTETDRSHEKLFF.

The table lists this clonotype with many counts. The chain employs TRBV18 and TRBJ1-4, with TRBD1 matching 7 bases. CDR1 KGHSH and CDR2 LQKENI come from the germline V gene. V was pared by 3 bases and J by 0 bases, with 1 base of the junction left unmatched. The CDR3 is made up of 15 amino acids. In DNA form, the CDR3 reads TGTGCCAGCTCACCGGACAGGACAACTAATGAAAAACTGTTTTTT. Protein: CASSPDRTTNEKLFF.

The chain employs TRBV30 and TRBJ2-1; 11 nucleotides match TRBD2. J was trimmed by 4 bases and V by 1 base; bases with no gene match: 9. The CDR3 consists of 17 residues. Germline V lookup: CDR1 GTSNPN, CDR2 SVGIG (reference sequence). The CDR3 loop reads CAWSGQVGLAVYNEQFF. The CDR3 coding sequence is TGTGCCTGGAGTGGTCAAGTGGGACTAGCGGTATACAATGAGCAGTTCTTC.

The chain joins TRBV27 to TRBJ1-6, with D possibly being TRBD1 (6 bases). CDR3 size: 14 residues. V shed 5 bases and J shed 4 bases, with 9 bases lying between them. Germline V gives CDR1 MNHEY, CDR2 SMNVEV (reference sequence). In DNA form, the CDR3 reads TGTGCCAGCAGTAACACAGGGTATAATTCACCCCTCCACTTT. This encodes CASSNTGYNSPLHF.

There are a few counts of this clonotype. The chain joins TRBV7-2 to TRBJ2-7; 7 bases agree with TRBD1. The CDR3 loop spans 19 amino acids. Germline values: CDR1 SGHTA, CDR2 FQGNSA. Germline trimming cut 2 bases from V and 2 bases from J; bases unmatched to any gene: 18. CDR3 DNA: TGTGCCAGCAGCTTATCCCCCAGGGGGATATTTGGGTCCCCCTACGAGCAGTACTTC. Translation gives CASSLSPRGIFGSPYEQYF.

This clonotype was detected many times. V usage is TRBV7-2 and J usage is TRBJ1-1, with D possibly matching TRBD1 (5 bases). Germline CDR1 SGHTA, CDR2 FQGNSA. Trimming pared 1 base from V and 3 bases from J, leaving 24 bases between. The CDR3 runs 19 residues. The CDR3 DNA reads as TGTGCCAGCAGCTTAGGTCCCCAACAGGCCTATGTTTCGGACACTGAAGCTTTCTTT. It codes for CASSLGPQQAYVSDTEAFF.

This clonotype has at least ten counts. This chain joins TRBV5-1 and TRBJ1-2; D uncertain. Trimming cost V 0 bases and J 4 bases, with 13 bases left between them. There are 15 residues in the CDR3. CDR1 and CDR2 from the germline V gene are SGHRS and YFSETQ. The CDR3 loop reads CASSLAGARVYGYTF. DNA for the CDR3: TGCGCCAGCAGCTTGGCGGGCGCACGGGTCTATGGCTACACCTTC. The full variable domain, completed using reference TRBV5-1 and TRBJ1-2, is KAGVTQTPRYLIKTRGQQVTLSCSPISGHRSVSWYQQTPGQGLQFLFEYFSETQRNKGNFPGRFSGRQFSNSRSEMNVSTLELGDSALYLCASSLAGARVYGYTFGSGTRLTVV.

This clonotype appeared a few times. The gene calls are TRBV7-3 and TRBJ2-1, with 8 positions matching TRBD2. Germline loops: CDR1 SGHTA, CDR2 FQGTGA. V was clipped by 0 bases and J by 5 bases; unmatched bases: 3. The CDR3 runs to 15 residues. The CDR3: CASSLTSGANNEQFF. CDR3 DNA: TGTGCCAGCAGCTTAACTAGCGGGGCTAACAATGAGCAGTTCTTC.

For this clonotype: It may be a read error: a sequence one base away is much more abundant. The chain carries TRBV11-2 and TRBJ2-3; D gene uncertain. Germline lookup yields CDR1 SGHAT and CDR2 FQNNGV. There are 13 residues in the CDR3. The ends were cut back, 6 bases at V and 3 bases at J, with 10 bases in the middle. For the CDR3, the DNA is TGTGCCAGCAGTTCCACTTGGACAGATACGCAGTATTTT. It translates to CASSSTWTDTQYF.

This clonotype has at least ten counts. This sequence joins TRBV28 and TRBJ1-2; D not resolved. The V end was cut by 6 bases, the J end by 8 bases, with 16 bases between. Looked up from germline, CDR1 is MDHEN and CDR2 is SYDVKM. This CDR3 is built from 13 residues. The CDR3, as DNA: TGTGCCAGCAGCTCCTTCCTAGGCATGGGCTACACCTTC. Translated: CASSSFLGMGYTF.

There are many counts of this clonotype. The chain has TRBV27 and TRBJ1-5; 8 bases agree with TRBD1. In germline, CDR1 is MNHEY, CDR2 SMNVEV (reference sequence). Unmatched junction bases numbered 8, after V lost 6 bases and J lost 7 bases. The CDR3 totals 14 residues. This CDR3 is CASSSDRVGQPQHF. The CDR3 coding sequence is TGTGCCAGCAGCTCGGACAGGGTTGGGCAGCCCCAGCATTTT.

This sequence joins TRBV6-5 and TRBJ1-2; D gene unclear. The CDR3 length is 13 residues. Trimming took 2 bases from V and 4 from J, leaving 8 bases between them. Germline V CDR1 and CDR2: MNHEY, SVGAGI. The CDR3 region has the DNA TGTGCCAGCAGTTACCCAGGCATCTATGGCTACACCTTC. This sequence encodes CASSYPGIYGYTF.

This sequence joins TRBV7-9 and TRBJ2-3; 11 nucleotides line up with TRBD2. This CDR3 has 17 residues. Germline CDR1 reads SEHNR; CDR2 reads FQNEAQ (reference sequence). J lost 1 base, V lost 5 bases, and 8 bases had no gene match. CDR3 loop: CASSAQLAGEGTDTQYF. CDR3 coding DNA: TGTGCCAGCAGCGCGCAACTAGCGGGGGAGGGCACAGATACGCAGTATTTT.

This clonotype was recorded at least ten times. V and J are TRBV7-8 and TRBJ1-1; 8 bases match TRBD1. Per the germline V gene, CDR1 is SGHVS and CDR2 is FQNEAQ. The CDR3 sequence is 15 residues long. The V gene end was trimmed by 1 base and the J gene end by 3 bases; junction bases not matched to a gene: 4. The CDR3 bases are TGTGCCAGCAGCTTAGGGACAGGGTGGGACACTGAAGCTTTCTTT. Its translation is CASSLGTGWDTEAFF. The whole variable domain, remainder taken from reference TRBV7-8 and TRBJ1-1, is GAGVSQSPRYKVAKRGQDVALRCDPISGHVSLFWYQQALGQGPEFLTYFQNEAQLDKSGLPSDRFFAERPEGSVSTLKIQRTQQEDSAVYLCASSLGTGWDTEAFFGQGTRLTVV.

The chain links TRBV4-2 to TRBJ2-2; D perhaps matches TRBD2 (5 bases). Germline CDR1 reads LGHNA; CDR2 reads YNFKEQ. Trimming removed 1 base at V and 1 base at J, with 13 bases between. The CDR3 length is 17 residues. The CDR3 DNA follows: TGTGCCAGCAGCCAAGTATTCGGACTGAAGAACACCGGGGAGCTGTTTTTT. Translating gives CASSQVFGLKNTGELFF.

This clonotype was detected ten times or more. The CDR3 is CASSPRGSAYSNQPQHF. Written as DNA, the CDR3 is TGTGCCAGCAGTCCCCGGGGCAGCGCCTATAGCAATCAGCCCCAGCATTTT. The chain combines TRBV28 with TRBJ1-5; possible D gene TRBD1, 5 bases. Trimming stripped 5 bases from V and 0 bases from J, with 17 bases between. Germline-derived CDR1 and CDR2 are MDHEN and SYDVKM. The CDR3 is 17 amino acids.

This clonotype showed up many times. The V gene is TRBV11-1, the J gene TRBJ2-1; 9 bases line up with TRBD2. V shed 1 base, J shed 7 bases, and the junction held 5 bases outside the gene matches. Germline loops: CDR1 SGHAT, CDR2 FQDESV (reference sequence). This CDR3 contains 15 residues. The CDR3 DNA is TGTGCCAGCAGCTTAGAGACTAGCGGCGGAAATGAGCAGTTCTTC. Translated, it gives CASSLETSGGNEQFF. Combining the CDR3 with reference TRBV11-1 and TRBJ2-1 gives the whole variable domain EAEVAQSPRYKITEKSQAVAFWCDPISGHATLYWYRQILGQGPELLVQFQDESVVDDSQLPKDRFSAERLKGVDSTLKIQPAELGDSAMYLCASSLETSGGNEQFFGPGTRLTVL.

This clonotype came up many times. The chain has TRBV13 and TRBJ1-2, with a tentative D call TRBD1 (6 bases). Between the trimmed V and J ends, which lost 3 bases and 3 bases, there was a span of 11 bases. The CDR3 spans 14 residues. The germline gives CDR1 PRHDT, CDR2 FYEKMQ (reference sequence). The DNA of the CDR3 is TGTGCCAGCAGCTTCCGACAGGTGGACTATGGCTACACCTTC. This sequence encodes CASSFRQVDYGYTF. Full variable domain (missing parts from reference TRBV13 and TRBJ1-2): AAGVIQSPRHLIKEKRETATLKCYPIPRHDTVYWYQQGPGQDPQFLISFYEKMQSDKGSIPDRFSAQQFSDYHSELNMSSLELGDSALYFCASSFRQVDYGYTFGSGTRLTVV.

This clonotype came up many times. This sequence joins TRBV6-1 and TRBJ2-7; D not certain. Germline assignment: CDR1 MNHNS and CDR2 SASEGT. The CDR3 sequence is 14 residues long. Trimming removed 6 bases at V and 2 bases at J, with 14 bases between. CDR3 residues: CASRVRPMTYEQYF. CDR3 bases: TGTGCCAGCAGGGTACGACCGATGACCTACGAGCAGTACTTC.

This clonotype was found a few times. The V gene is TRBV6-1, the J gene TRBJ1-5, with 10 bases matching TRBD1. There are 19 residues in the CDR3. Unmatched junction bases numbered 14, after V lost 5 bases and J lost 1 base. In germline, CDR1 is MNHNS, CDR2 SASEGT. CDR3 DNA sequence: TGTGCCAGCAGTATAAACTCGGACAGGGGGGGATCCAGCAATCAGCCCCAGCATTTT. It translates to CASSINSDRGGSSNQPQHF.

This clonotype was recorded many times. This rearrangement joins TRBV27 to TRBJ1-6, with 9 bases matching TRBD1. CDR1 is MNHEY and CDR2 is SMNVEV in the germline V gene (reference sequence). There are 15 residues in the CDR3. V shed 6 bases, J shed 10 bases, and the junction held 10 bases outside the gene matches. In nucleotides, the CDR3 is TGTGCCAGCAGAACGTTCGAACAGGGGGCCTCACCCCTCCACTTT. Translated: CASRTFEQGASPLHF.

A note on this clonotype: This may stem from a read error, because a much larger clone lies one nucleotide away. The V call is TRBV20-1, the J call TRBJ2-2, with D tentatively TRBD2 (5 bases). V lost 5 bases and J 5 bases, leaving 6 bases between the germline ends. The V gene's germline CDR1 is DFQATT and CDR2 SNEGSKA (reference sequence). The CDR3 sequence is 11 residues long. The CDR3 coding sequence is TGCAGTGCTGGCGGGACCGGGGAGCTGTTTTTT. Amino acids: CSAGGTGELFF.

The chain has TRBV12-3 or TRBV12-4 and TRBJ2-7; 14 positions match TRBD2. Trimming removed 6 bases from V and 7 bases from J; junction bases left unmatched: 11. The CDR3 has 16 amino acids. The CDR3 DNA follows: TGTGCCAGCAGAAACGGACTAGCGGGGGGCGGGCGGGAGCAGTACTTC. Protein sequence: CASRNGLAGGGREQYF.

This chain joins TRBV12-3 or TRBV12-4 and TRBJ1-3; a weak D match, TRBD1 (6 bases). Trimming cost V 2 bases and J 4 bases, with 12 bases left between them. The CDR3 runs 15 residues. Written as DNA, the CDR3 is TGTGCCAGCAGTTTATGGGGGGCTTCGGGAAACACCATATATTTT. Its translation: CASSLWGASGNTIYF.

This clonotype was detected only once. The rearrangement joins TRBV27 to TRBJ1-6, with D possibly TRBD1 on 6 matching bases. Germline CDR1 is MNHEY and CDR2 is SMNVEV (reference sequence). The CDR3 runs to 17 residues. Trimming took off 4 bases at V and 5 bases at J, with 18 bases between the two ends. The CDR3 loop reads CASSSYRDNRNNSPLHF. In DNA form, the CDR3 reads TGTGCCAGCAGTTCTTACAGGGATAATCGGAATAATTCACCCCTCCACTTT.

The chain uses TRBV29-1 and TRBJ1-3, with D maybe TRBD1 (5 bases). With 1 base removed from V and 3 bases from J, the gap between germline ends came to 10 bases. The CDR3 sequence is 14 residues long. The germline CDR1 and CDR2 sequences are SQVTM and ANQGSEA. The chain's CDR3 is CSVEVPGLGNTIYF. The CDR3, as DNA: TGCAGCGTTGAAGTCCCAGGGCTTGGAAACACCATATATTTT.

This clonotype was found many times. This rearrangement joins TRBV6-2 or TRBV6-3 to TRBJ2-5; D is unresolved. Trimming stripped 4 bases from V and 1 base from J, with 13 bases between. Germline values: CDR1 MNHEY, CDR2 SVGEGT. This CDR3 spans 15 amino acids. The CDR3 sequence is CASSSPVRTQETQYF. In DNA, the CDR3 is TGTGCCAGCAGTTCCCCCGTCAGGACCCAAGAGACCCAGTACTTC.

The chain couples TRBV19 to TRBJ1-2; 8 bases are shared with TRBD1. From germline, CDR1 is LNHDA and CDR2 SQIVND (reference sequence). J was trimmed by 7 bases and V by 6 bases; bases with no gene match: 10. The CDR3 is 14 residues long. The CDR3 bases are TGTGCCAGTAGCTCATCGACAGGGGCTGGTGGCTACACCTTC. It translates to CASSSSTGAGGYTF.

This clonotype has a count of ten or more. This chain links TRBV3-1 with TRBJ1-5; 10 nucleotides agree with TRBD1. J lost 7 bases, V lost 4 bases, and 13 bases had no gene match. The germline CDR1 and CDR2 sequences are LGHDT and YNNKEL (reference sequence). The CDR3 extends over 17 amino acids. Here the CDR3 reads CASSLSYRDRGNQPQHF. For the CDR3, the DNA is TGTGCCAGCAGCCTCTCCTACCGGGACAGGGGAAACCAGCCCCAGCATTTT. Using reference TRBV3-1 and TRBJ1-5 for the parts outside the CDR3, the full variable domain is DTAVSQTPKYLVTQMGNDKSIKCEQNLGHDTMYWYKQDSKKFLKIMFSYNNKELIINETVPNRFSPKSPDKAHLNLHINSLELGDSAVYFCASSLSYRDRGNQPQHFGDGTRLSIL.